Shown below are 28 T cell receptor beta chains from a single sample sequenced in a study of human T cells and chemical hapten exposure. In TCRdb, the RACE reads were re-called with MiXCR into one record per CDR3 protein. The profile covers about 77,000 distinct CDR3 sequences, with around 9.3% appearing a single time and around 1.7% taken by the ten largest. Time point described: healthy volunteer bleed at 6 weeks. Extraction yielded total RNA from whole blood (unfractionated). Sequenced sample: whole blood. These receptors were collected from a female donor in good health. Some clones in this sample may be carry-over from other donors' samples.

The rearrangement joins TRBV5-4 to TRBJ1-5; D gene uncertain. Germline CDR1 and CDR2: SGHNT and YYREEE (reference sequence). Deletions cut 0 bases from V and 4 bases from J, with 8 bases between. The CDR3 loop spans 14 amino acids. The CDR3 DNA reads as TGTGCCAGCAGCTTGGGAGGTAGGAATCAGCCCCAGCATTTT. This codes for CASSLGGRNQPQHF.

This clonotype was counted at least ten times. This rearrangement joins TRBV20-1 to TRBJ1-3, with D possibly being TRBD1 (5 bases). V dropped 3 bases and J dropped 0 bases, with 15 bases sitting between them. The CDR3 spans 16 residues. Germline V lookup: CDR1 DFQATT, CDR2 SNEGSKA (reference sequence). The CDR3 DNA sequence: TGCAGTGCTAGGGCCGGGACGTCGAGCTCTGGAAACACCATATATTTT. Translated, it gives CSARAGTSSSGNTIYF.

In this sample, this clonotype turned up a few times. This chain links TRBV6-5 with TRBJ2-5, with a weak D call TRBD2 (7 bases). V gave up 6 bases and J gave up 2 bases, with 13 bases separating them. The CDR3 length is 14 residues. Germline CDR1 reads MNHEY; CDR2 reads SVGAGI. The CDR3 reads CASRKGGLQETQYF. The CDR3 region has the DNA TGTGCCAGCAGGAAGGGGGGACTACAAGAGACCCAGTACTTC.

This clonotype was counted ten times or more. This chain connects TRBV29-1 to TRBJ1-1; D might be TRBD1 (5 bases). Looked up from germline, CDR1 is SQVTM and CDR2 is ANQGSEA. Trimming took off 0 bases at V and 6 bases at J, with 17 bases between the two ends. The CDR3 sequence is 15 residues long. CDR3: CSVEDPQGTAAEAFF. CDR3 bases: TGCAGCGTTGAAGATCCCCAGGGAACAGCCGCTGAAGCTTTCTTT.

At least ten counts were recorded for this clonotype. The V call is TRBV5-1, the J call TRBJ1-4; TRBD1 aligns across 10 bases. Germline V gene lookup returns CDR1 SGHRS and CDR2 YFSETQ. The CDR3 runs 17 residues. With 0 bases clipped from V and 4 bases from J, the junction kept 6 bases outside the gene matches. DNA of the CDR3: TGCGCCAGCAGCTTGGATGGGACAGGGGCGATTAATGAAAAACTGTTTTTT. Protein: CASSLDGTGAINEKLFF.

This clonotype was picked up a small number of times. This chain connects TRBV14 to TRBJ2-7, with 8 bases identical to TRBD2. From germline, CDR1 is SGHDN and CDR2 FVKESK. The CDR3 contains 15 residues. V trimming: 0 bases; J trimming: 2 bases; junction bases outside the gene matches: 3. The CDR3 reads CASSQDRGGPYEQYF. CDR3 nucleotides: TGTGCCAGCAGCCAAGATCGGGGGGGGCCCTACGAGCAGTACTTC.

A remark on this clonotype: This clone may be a read error of a much larger clone one base away. The V gene is TRBV2, the J gene TRBJ2-7; no clear D gene. The CDR3 contains 12 residues. Trimming left V 8 bases short and J 5 bases short, with 13 bases between. CDR1 is SNHLY and CDR2 is FYNNEI in the germline V gene. The CDR3 spells CASGVSNDEQYF. The CDR3 DNA reads TGTGCCAGCGGTGTGTCTAACGACGAGCAGTACTTC.

The chain employs TRBV29-1 and TRBJ1-1, with no clear D. V lost 4 bases and J 0 bases, leaving 15 bases between the germline ends. There are 15 residues in the CDR3. The germline CDR1 and CDR2 sequences are SQVTM and ANQGSEA. The CDR3 DNA follows: TGCAGCGTTGGAGGCGTTTGGCAGATGAACACTGAAGCTTTCTTT. Its protein is CSVGGVWQMNTEAFF.

The chain combines TRBV7-2 with TRBJ1-2; TRBD1 might be the D (6 bases). This CDR3 has 13 amino acids. V was trimmed by 5 bases and J by 7 bases, leaving 14 bases between them. Per germline, CDR1 SGHTA and CDR2 FQGNSA. The CDR3 spells CASSPNRVSGYTF. The DNA for the CDR3 is TGTGCCAGCAGCCCGAACAGGGTGTCTGGCTACACCTTC.

This clonotype was detected many times. The V call is TRBV24-1, the J call TRBJ2-7; maybe TRBD2 (6 bases). Germline CDR1 is KGHDR and CDR2 is SFDVKD. Trimming took 3 bases from V and 4 from J, leaving 9 bases between them. CDR3 length equals 13 residues. CDR3 coding DNA: TGTGCCACCAGTGATGGGGGGAAGTACGAGCAGTACTTC. Translated, it gives CATSDGGKYEQYF.

There are many counts of this clonotype. The chain recombines TRBV29-1 with TRBJ2-3; the D gene is possibly TRBD1 (6 bases). From germline, CDR1 is SQVTM and CDR2 ANQGSEA. This CDR3 spans 10 amino acids. The germline V and J ends were trimmed by 4 bases and 11 bases, with 10 bases remaining between them. The CDR3, as DNA: TGCAGCGTTGTGACAGGCCGGCAGTATTTT. It specifies CSVVTGRQYF.

The rearrangement links TRBV19 to TRBJ1-4; TRBD1 matches 10 bases. Germline values: CDR1 LNHDA, CDR2 SQIVND (reference sequence). The CDR3 totals 19 residues. V shed 4 bases, J shed 8 bases, and the junction held 19 bases outside the gene matches. The chain's CDR3 is CASSTPGTGEKMGQEKLFF. The CDR3 region has the DNA TGTGCCAGTAGTACGCCCGGGACAGGGGAAAAGATGGGCCAAGAAAAACTGTTTTTT.

The sample holds many counts of this clonotype. The gene calls are TRBV5-5 and TRBJ1-5; 7 nucleotides align to TRBD1. Germline CDR1 SGHKS, CDR2 YYEKEE (reference sequence). CDR3 length: 15 amino acids. Trimming took 2 bases from V and 7 from J; bases not matched to a gene: 9. The CDR3 nucleotides read TGTGCCAGCAGCTTTTCAGGGGGGTTCGAACAGCCCCAGCATTTT. This encodes CASSFSGGFEQPQHF. Filled out from reference TRBV5-5 and TRBJ1-5, the complete variable domain reads DAGVTQSPTHLIKTRGQQVTLRCSPISGHKSVSWYQQVLGQGPQFIFQYYEKEERGRGNFPDRFSARQFPNYSSELNVNALLLGDSALYLCASSFSGGFEQPQHFGDGTRLSIL.

This clonotype was observed a handful of times. The chain joins TRBV2 to TRBJ2-1; no clear D. The V gene's germline CDR1 is SNHLY and CDR2 FYNNEI. CDR3 length: 14 residues. The germline V and J ends were trimmed by 7 bases and 5 bases, with 15 bases remaining between them. The chain's CDR3 is CASTGRTFDNEQFF. CDR3 in DNA: TGTGCCAGCACTGGTCGAACTTTTGACAATGAGCAGTTCTTC.

This clonotype was seen a handful of times. V usage is TRBV9 and J usage is TRBJ1-1; 9 positions match TRBD1. V lost 2 bases to trimming and J lost 2 bases; unmatched junction nucleotides: 4. CDR1 is SGDLS, CDR2 YYNGEE, per germline. CDR3 length: 15 residues. The CDR3 spells CASSVRTGANTEAFF. The DNA of the CDR3 is TGTGCCAGCAGCGTCAGGACAGGGGCCAACACTGAAGCTTTCTTT.

This clonotype was recorded many times. V is TRBV3-1 and J is TRBJ1-5, with D unresolved. The V gene lost 0 bases and the J gene lost 9 bases, with 15 bases spanning the gap. The CDR3 is 15 residues long. The germline V gene has CDR1 LGHDT and CDR2 YNNKEL (reference sequence). CDR3 DNA sequence: TGTGCCAGCAGCCAAGACCGTGTGCCGAGGGTGCCCCAGCATTTT. Translating it yields CASSQDRVPRVPQHF.

This clonotype was counted a few times. The chain recombines TRBV9 with TRBJ1-1; 8 bases match TRBD1. The CDR3 length is 15 residues. Trimming removed 3 bases from V and 0 bases from J; junction bases left unmatched: 4. The V gene's germline CDR1 is SGDLS and CDR2 YYNGEE. DNA for the CDR3: TGTGCCAGCAGCGGATTGGGACAGGTGAACACTGAAGCTTTCTTT. Translated, it gives CASSGLGQVNTEAFF.

This chain uses TRBV12-3 or TRBV12-4 with TRBJ1-1; D is possibly TRBD1 (5 bases). CDR3 size: 14 residues. V dropped 1 base and J dropped 6 bases, with 12 bases sitting between them. This CDR3 is CASSLVVAGPEAFF. The CDR3 region has the DNA TGTGCCAGCAGTTTAGTTGTGGCAGGGCCTGAAGCTTTCTTT.

This clonotype was picked up many times. The CDR3 is CASSLGLTDTQYF. CDR3 bases: TGCGCCAGCAGCTTAGGGTTGACAGATACGCAGTATTTT. This rearrangement joins TRBV5-1 to TRBJ2-3; no definite D call. CDR3 length equals 13 residues. Trimming stripped 2 bases from V and 3 bases from J, with 7 bases between. CDR1 SGHRS and CDR2 YFSETQ come from the germline V gene.

Only a few counts were recorded for this clonotype. V usage is TRBV24-1 and J usage is TRBJ1-4; 7 bases align to TRBD1. The V segment lost 4 bases and the J segment 8 bases; nucleotides outside the gene matches: 12. The CDR3 is made up of 16 amino acids. CDR1 KGHDR and CDR2 SFDVKD come from the germline V gene. CDR3 sequence: CATSDRDRDGREKLFF. CDR3 DNA sequence: TGTGCCACCAGTGACCGCGACAGGGATGGAAGAGAAAAACTGTTTTTT.

This clonotype showed up just a few times. J is TRBJ2-3 and V is TRBV12-3 or TRBV12-4; D not resolved. Between the trimmed V and J ends, which lost 8 bases and 3 bases, there was a span of 6 bases. The CDR3 is 11 amino acids. CDR3 residues: CASGATDTQYF. The CDR3 region has the DNA TGTGCCAGCGGAGCGACAGATACGCAGTATTTT.

The V call is TRBV5-6, the J call TRBJ2-3; 11 bases fit TRBD2. Germline V gene lookup returns CDR1 SGHDT and CDR2 YYEEEE. The length of the CDR3 is 19 residues. Trimming at V came to 3 bases and at J to 5 bases, leaving 17 bases not matched to a gene. CDR3 sequence (DNA): TGTGCCAGCAGCTCCGAAGGGACTAGCGGACTTCTCCTAGGAGATACGCAGTATTTT. Its translation: CASSSEGTSGLLLGDTQYF. The variable domain in full, with the rest retrieved from reference TRBV5-6 and TRBJ2-3, is DAGVTQSPTHLIKTRGQQVTLRCSPKSGHDTVSWYQQALGQGPQFIFQYYEEEERQRGNFPDRFSGHQFPNYSSELNVNALLLGDSALYLCASSSEGTSGLLLGDTQYFGPGTRLTVL.

The rearrangement joins TRBV5-1 to TRBJ1-4, with D perhaps TRBD1 (5 bases). V lost 3 bases, J lost 0 bases, and 9 bases lay in between. This CDR3 comprises 15 residues. Germline assignment: CDR1 SGHRS and CDR2 YFSETQ. CDR3 DNA: TGCGCCAGCAGCTCATACAGGTCAACTAATGAAAAACTGTTTTTT. This codes for CASSSYRSTNEKLFF.

This clonotype was recorded at least ten times. This rearrangement joins TRBV19 to TRBJ1-6; D is perhaps TRBD1 (6 bases). The CDR3 is 14 residues long. Germline V lookup: CDR1 LNHDA, CDR2 SQIVND (reference sequence). Trimming left V 4 bases short and J 7 bases short, with 11 bases between. CDR3 loop: CASSTSTGNSPLHF. The CDR3 coding sequence is TGTGCCAGTAGTACGTCGACAGGCAATTCACCCCTCCACTTT.

In its sample, this clonotype was seen a few times. V and J are TRBV9 and TRBJ2-3; 14 bases map to TRBD2. Per germline, CDR1 SGDLS and CDR2 YYNGEE. The length of the CDR3 is 14 residues. V was pared by 7 bases and J by 5 bases, with 3 bases of the junction left unmatched. CDR3 region: CASGTSGGLDTQYF. The CDR3 region has the DNA TGTGCCAGCGGGACTAGCGGGGGACTAGATACGCAGTATTTT. The full variable domain, in which reference TRBV9 and TRBJ2-3 provide the parts outside the CDR3, is DSGVTQTPKHLITATGQRVTLRCSPRSGDLSVYWYQQSLDQGLQFLIQYYNGEERAKGNILERFSAQQFPDLHSELNLSSLELGDSALYFCASGTSGGLDTQYFGPGTRLTVL.

The rearrangement links TRBV6-6 to TRBJ2-3; 9 nucleotides agree with TRBD1. J gave up 0 bases and V 6 bases, and 13 bases lay outside the gene matches. The CDR3 has 18 residues. Germline V CDR1 and CDR2: MNHNY, SVGAGI (reference sequence). The CDR3 reads CASSQGTGYSFSTDTQYF. CDR3 sequence (DNA): TGTGCCAGCAGCCAGGGGACAGGGTATTCCTTTAGCACAGATACGCAGTATTTT.

The V and J genes are TRBV5-1 and TRBJ1-6; 7 nucleotides match TRBD1. The CDR3 contains 18 residues. In germline, CDR1 is SGHRS, CDR2 YFSETQ. V lost 2 bases to trimming and J lost 13 bases; unmatched junction nucleotides: 21. This chain's CDR3 is CASSFGKGAGGSEAPLHF. The CDR3 DNA follows: TGCGCCAGCAGCTTCGGCAAGGGGGCAGGAGGTTCTGAGGCTCCCCTCCACTTT.

This clonotype was observed a few times. This chain connects TRBV7-2 to TRBJ2-7; weak D call: TRBD2 (6 bases). The V gene lost 2 bases and the J gene lost 1 base, with 15 bases spanning the gap. The CDR3 sequence is 16 residues long. Germline CDR1 SGHTA, CDR2 FQGNSA. The CDR3 DNA sequence: TGTGCCAGCAGCTTACTTGGGACTGACTCGTCCTACGAGCAGTACTTC. Its translation: CASSLLGTDSSYEQYF.